The source of this TCR beta chain is a study of blood T cell repertoires in COVID-19. The wider study: Samples representing acute and convalescent COVID-19 were sourced from the United States, Italy and Spain.

Participant-reported clinical history was the basis for cohort assignment. Sequenced by immunoSEQ multiplex PCR; TCRdb stores in-frame clones only, minus some. The data contain more than 200,000 clones, around 86% of them singletons. The receptor comes from a young man in a cohort exposed to, infected with or recovered from COVID-19 (not recorded which). Material for sequencing was PBMCs or T cells enriched from blood (not recorded which).

CDR3 nucleotide sequence: TGTGCCAGCAGTGGAGGACTAGCGGGAGGGCCCGCGAACACCGGGGAGCTGTTTTTT. Amino acids: CASSGGLAGGPANTGELFF. The chain links TRBV2 to TRBJ2-2; 15 nucleotides agree with TRBD2. CDR1 is SNHLY and CDR2 is FYNNEI in the germline V gene. The CDR3 spans 19 residues. Losses at the gene ends were 4 bases for V and 0 bases for J; bases not matched to a gene: 6.